One and the same sample provided the 13 T cell receptor beta chains below, sequenced in a study of blood T cell repertoires in COVID-19. The assay was immunoSEQ multiplex PCR, and TCRdb's table has in-frame clones only and misses some. The sample holds about 76,000 clones; roughly 84% are singletons and the top ten take approximately 11%. The sequencing input was peripheral blood. These receptors originate from a man in his 60s with COVID-19, enrolled during active disease.

This clone showed up just a few times. The chain links TRBV9 to TRBJ1-4; maybe TRBD1 (5 bases). The V end was cut by 4 bases, the J end by 4 bases, with 11 bases between. This CDR3 comprises 14 residues. The germline V gene encodes CDR1 SGDLS and CDR2 YYNGEE. The CDR3: CASSPRQRNEKLFF. CDR3 sequence (DNA): TGTGCCAGCAGCCCTAGACAGCGTAATGAAAAACTGTTTTTT.

This clone occurred once. This chain connects TRBV2 to TRBJ1-1; possible D gene TRBD1, 6 bases. This CDR3 comprises 14 residues. The V and J ends lost 2 bases and 4 bases respectively, with 11 bases between them. From germline, CDR1 is SNHLY and CDR2 FYNNEI. CDR3 DNA sequence: TGTGCCAGCAGTGAAACAGGGTACTTCACTGAAGCTTTCTTT. Encoded protein: CASSETGYFTEAFF.

This chain links TRBV2 with TRBJ2-5, with 9 bases lining up with TRBD2. This CDR3 spans 14 amino acids. Looked up from germline, CDR1 is SNHLY and CDR2 is FYNNEI. Trimming at V came to 1 base and at J to 6 bases, leaving 3 bases not matched to a gene. CDR3 DNA sequence: TGTGCCAGCAGTGAAGTTAGCGGGAGTCAGACCCAGTACTTC. Protein product: CASSEVSGSQTQYF.

The gene calls are TRBV19 and TRBJ1-5; D gene ambiguous. The CDR3 sequence is 15 residues long. V dropped 2 bases and J dropped 7 bases, with 15 bases sitting between them. In germline, CDR1 is LNHDA, CDR2 SQIVND (reference sequence). CDR3 region: CASSIPVGGVQPQHF. CDR3 sequence (DNA): TGTGCCAGTAGTATACCGGTTGGCGGGGTCCAGCCCCAGCATTTT.

The chain links TRBV6-5 to TRBJ2-5; no clear D. V lost 3 bases, J lost 2 bases, and 10 bases lay in between. Germline V gene sequence: CDR1 MNHEY, CDR2 SVGAGI. CDR3 length: 14 residues. The CDR3 reads CASSYLSGQETQYF. Written as DNA, the CDR3 is TGTGCCAGCAGTTATCTCTCAGGACAAGAGACCCAGTACTTC.

This clone was counted between two and nine times. CDR3 in DNA: TGTGCCAGCAGCTTGACAGGGGCTGGCTACACCTTC. Amino acid sequence: CASSLTGAGYTF. The chain recombines TRBV11-2 with TRBJ1-2; 8 nucleotides match TRBD1. The CDR3 totals 12 residues. Germline values: CDR1 SGHAT, CDR2 FQNNGV. V gave up 3 bases and J gave up 7 bases; unmatched junction bases: 1. The variable domain in full, completed from reference TRBV11-2 and TRBJ1-2, reads EAGVAQSPRYKIIEKRQSVAFWCNPISGHATLYWYQQILGQGPKLLIQFQNNGVVDDSQLPKDRFSAERLKGVDSTLKIQPAKLEDSAVYLCASSLTGAGYTFGSGTRLTVV.

This clone was observed a handful of times. The CDR3 coding sequence is TGTGCCAGCAGCCTGGGACTCGGTTCCTACGAGCAGTACTTC. Its protein product is CASSLGLGSYEQYF. The chain combines TRBV2 with TRBJ2-7, with D possibly being TRBD2 (6 bases). Germline-derived CDR1 and CDR2 are SNHLY and FYNNEI. The CDR3 covers 14 residues. V lost 6 bases to trimming and J lost 1 base, with 13 bases between them. Full variable domain (missing parts from reference TRBV2 and TRBJ2-7): EPEVTQTPSHQVTQMGQEVILRCVPISNHLYFYWYRQILGQKVEFLVSFYNNEISEKSEIFDDQFSVERPDGSNFTLKIRSTKLEDSAMYFCASSLGLGSYEQYFGPGTRLTVT.

The chain has TRBV3-1 (or the pseudogene TRBV3-2) and TRBJ1-2, with D perhaps matching TRBD1 (6 bases). V lost 4 bases and J 8 bases, leaving 14 bases between the germline ends. Germline V gene lookup returns CDR1 LGHDT and CDR2 YNNKEL (reference sequence). The CDR3 is 13 residues long. DNA of the CDR3: TGTGCCAGCAGCCCCGGCGGGGGGCGAGGCTACACCTTC. Its protein product is CASSPGGGRGYTF.

J is TRBJ2-5 and V is TRBV29-1; D unresolved. Trimming took 3 bases from V and 5 from J, leaving 19 bases between them. Per the germline V gene, CDR1 is SQVTM and CDR2 is ANQGSEA. The CDR3 covers 15 residues. The CDR3 region is CSVDDRGFGRETQYF. For the CDR3, the DNA is TGCAGCGTTGACGATCGAGGATTCGGTCGGGAGACCCAGTACTTC.

The J gene is TRBJ2-2, the V gene TRBV23-1; D gene ambiguous. TRBV23-1 is an ORF, with its function uncertain. The germline V and J ends were trimmed by 1 base and 8 bases, with 5 bases remaining between them. The CDR3 is 12 amino acids. CDR3 DNA sequence: TGCGCCAGCAGTCAATTCCCAGGGGAGCTGTTTTTT. Amino acids: CASSQFPGELFF.

The chain uses TRBV6-5 and TRBJ1-5; TRBD1 matches at 9 bases. Germline V gene lookup returns CDR1 MNHEY and CDR2 SVGAGI. Trimming took 6 bases from V and 4 from J; bases not matched to a gene: 7. The CDR3 totals 15 residues. The CDR3 nucleotides read TGTGCCAGCAGCCTTGGACAGGGGAGGAATCAGCCCCAGCATTTT. Its protein product is CASSLGQGRNQPQHF.

About this clone: The same CDR3 can be traced to other DNA sequences in this sample. The V and J genes are TRBV7-3 and TRBJ1-1, with 8 bases fitting TRBD1. The CDR3 is 12 amino acids. The J segment lost 11 bases and the V segment lost 6 bases, leaving 8 bases of the junction unmatched. Looked up from germline, CDR1 is SGHTA and CDR2 is FQGTGA. The CDR3 DNA reads as TGTGCCAGCAGTTCAACGGACAGGGTGGCTTTCTTT. Its protein is CASSSTDRVAFF.

This chain links TRBV19 with TRBJ1-5, with 8 nucleotides matching TRBD1. Germline loops: CDR1 LNHDA, CDR2 SQIVND (reference sequence). V trimming: 8 bases; J trimming: 6 bases; junction bases outside the gene matches: 18. The CDR3 is 17 residues long. Written as DNA, the CDR3 is TGTGCCAGTGGCGCAGGACAGGGTATACACGAAGGTCAGCCCCAGCATTTT. Protein product: CASGAGQGIHEGQPQHF.